The TCR beta chain under discussion was sequenced for a study of T cells in Graves' hyperthyroidism and ophthalmopathy. This CDR3 has 15 residues. CDR1 is SNHLY, CDR2 FYNNEI, per germline. The junction had 4 bases not matched to a gene; V was cut back by 3 bases and J by 3 bases. Amplification targeted TCR beta CDR3 regions from RNA transcripts. RT-PCR in the first round (using the HTBI primer set) targeted the TCR CDR3. TCRdb re-derived calls from the multiplex PCR reads in MiXCR, one entry per CDR3 protein. Among some 560,000 distinct CDR3 sequences listed, roughly 15% were seen once. The PBMCs were sourced from fresh peripheral blood (about 9.7 ml). This clonotype occurred many times.

Sequenced: blood. This receptor was identified in a woman in her forties with Graves' hyperthyroidism. This rearrangement joins TRBV2 to TRBJ2-7, with 11 bases matching TRBD2. The CDR3 here is CASSDRLAGHYEQYF. The CDR3, as DNA: TGTGCCAGCAGTGATAGACTAGCGGGACACTACGAGCAGTACTTC.